The 17 T cell receptor beta chains below come from one sample, sequenced in a study of identical twins' blood T cells. TCRdb reanalysed the 5' RACE reads using MiXCR and keeps one entry per CDR3 protein. The sample carries around 380,000 distinct CDR3 sequences, roughly 28% recorded once. The sequenced sample was PBMCs. The receptors originated from a woman aged 18 to 49 in good health.

This chain connects TRBV20-1 to TRBJ1-1; D unresolved. From germline, CDR1 is DFQATT and CDR2 SNEGSKA (reference sequence). The CDR3 covers 12 residues. V lost 4 bases and J 3 bases, leaving 9 bases between the germline ends. This CDR3 reads CSANRAYTEAFF. The CDR3 DNA follows: TGCAGTGCTAACCGGGCCTACACTGAAGCTTTCTTT.

At least ten counts were recorded for this clonotype. The J gene is TRBJ1-2, the V gene TRBV28; D gene uncertain. V gave up 3 bases and J gave up 4 bases, with 6 bases separating them. The germline V gene has CDR1 MDHEN and CDR2 SYDVKM. The CDR3 extends over 12 amino acids. The chain's CDR3 is CASSLNSYGYTF. CDR3 bases: TGTGCCAGCAGTTTGAATTCCTATGGCTACACCTTC.

The chain joins TRBV9 to TRBJ2-3, with D hard to call. This CDR3 spans 13 amino acids. V lost 0 bases and J lost 3, with 5 bases in between. Germline lookup yields CDR1 SGDLS and CDR2 YYNGEE. The CDR3 reads CASSVEQTDTQYF. The DNA of the CDR3 is TGTGCCAGCAGCGTAGAACAGACAGATACGCAGTATTTT.

The V gene is TRBV29-1, the J gene TRBJ2-1, with D perhaps TRBD2 (6 bases). The CDR3 consists of 13 residues. V was cut by 1 base and J by 6 bases, with 10 bases left in between. The germline CDR1 and CDR2 sequences are SQVTM and ANQGSEA. In DNA form, the CDR3 reads TGCAGCGTTGAAGCGGCGGGGCCCAATGAGCAGTTCTTC. Translated: CSVEAAGPNEQFF.

This clonotype was seen more than once but under ten times. This chain connects TRBV10-3 to TRBJ2-3; D is perhaps TRBD2 (6 bases). Germline V gives CDR1 ENHRY, CDR2 SYGVKD. Trimming stripped 4 bases from V and 1 base from J, with 15 bases between. This CDR3 is built from 16 residues. CDR3 amino acids: CAISGFGGGGTDTQYF. CDR3 DNA sequence: TGTGCCATCAGTGGTTTTGGGGGAGGTGGCACAGATACGCAGTATTTT.

The CDR3 sequence: CASSERGASTDTQYF. In DNA form, the CDR3 reads TGTGCCAGCAGCGAGAGAGGGGCTAGCACAGATACGCAGTATTTT. This chain links TRBV9 with TRBJ2-3; D may correspond to TRBD1 or TRBD2 (5 bases each). The CDR3 length is 15 residues. CDR1 is SGDLS, CDR2 YYNGEE, per germline. V was cut by 3 bases and J by 0 bases, with 11 bases left in between. The variable domain in full, completed from reference TRBV9 and TRBJ2-3, reads DSGVTQTPKHLITATGQRVTLRCSPRSGDLSVYWYQQSLDQGLQFLIQYYNGEERAKGNILERFSAQQFPDLHSELNLSSLELGDSALYFCASSERGASTDTQYFGPGTRLTVL.

This clonotype was seen a handful of times. The V call is TRBV20-1, the J call TRBJ2-6; D not certain. CDR1 is DFQATT, CDR2 SNEGSKA, per germline (reference sequence). The CDR3 loop spans 15 amino acids. V was clipped by 2 bases and J by 0 bases, with 8 bases between them. In DNA, the CDR3 is TGCAGTGCTAGATCCACGATCTCTGGGGCCAACGTCCTGACTTTC. Translating gives CSARSTISGANVLTF.

This clonotype appeared many times. The DNA of the CDR3 is TGCAGTACGCTTGCGTTTGGGGCAGATACGCAGTATTTT. It specifies CSTLAFGADTQYF. The rearrangement links TRBV20-1 to TRBJ2-3, with unresolved D. Germline CDR1 DFQATT, CDR2 SNEGSKA (reference sequence). Deletions cut 8 bases from V and 4 bases from J, with 16 bases between. CDR3 length: 13 residues.

V gene TRBV10-3 combines with J gene TRBJ2-3; maybe TRBD2 (6 bases). Trimming cost V 6 bases and J 2 bases, with 9 bases left between them. CDR1 and CDR2 (germline): ENHRY, SYGVKD. The CDR3 contains 13 residues. Here the CDR3 DNA reads TGTGCCATCAGGGGACTTTCCACAGATACGCAGTATTTT. Translation gives CAIRGLSTDTQYF.

The chain carries TRBV27 and TRBJ1-1; possibly TRBD1 for D (6 bases). Trimming took 8 bases from V and 0 from J, leaving 16 bases between them. The V gene's germline CDR1 is MNHEY and CDR2 SMNVEV (reference sequence). CDR3 length: 15 amino acids. CDR3 in amino acids: CASLPTGRMNTEAFF. The CDR3 nucleotides are TGTGCCAGCCTCCCGACAGGCCGTATGAACACTGAAGCTTTCTTT.

The V call is TRBV3-1, the J call TRBJ1-2; tentatively, D is TRBD1 (5 bases). The V end was cut by 0 bases, the J end by 5 bases, with 16 bases between. Germline CDR1 LGHDT, CDR2 YNNKEL (reference sequence). The CDR3 has 16 amino acids. The CDR3 sequence: CASSQDPLGRRYGYTF. The CDR3 coding sequence is TGTGCCAGCAGCCAAGATCCTCTGGGACGGAGATATGGCTACACCTTC.

The table lists this clonotype with many counts. V gene TRBV9 combines with J gene TRBJ2-1; tentatively, D is TRBD1 or TRBD2 (5 bases each). Trimming shortened V by 2 bases and J by 10 bases, and 10 bases separated the two germline ends. Germline CDR1 and CDR2: SGDLS and YYNGEE. The CDR3 has 12 amino acids. The CDR3 nucleotides are TGTGCCAGCAGCGTTCATGGGGGAGAGCAGTTCTTC. It encodes CASSVHGGEQFF.

The rearrangement joins TRBV7-9 to TRBJ1-1, with TRBD1 matching over 10 bases. This CDR3 has 15 amino acids. The trim removed 5 bases at V and 5 bases at J, leaving 8 bases unmatched. Germline CDR1 is SEHNR and CDR2 is FQNEAQ (reference sequence). For the CDR3, the DNA is TGTGCCAGCAGCGTTACTCGGGACAGGGGAACTGAAGCTTTCTTT. Translated: CASSVTRDRGTEAFF. The whole variable domain, filled in from reference TRBV7-9 and TRBJ1-1, reads DTGVSQNPRHKITKRGQNVTFRCDPISEHNRLYWYRQTLGQGPEFLTYFQNEAQLEKSRLLSDRFSAERPKGSFSTLEIQRTEQGDSAMYLCASSVTRDRGTEAFFGQGTRLTVV.

The chain joins TRBV7-9 to TRBJ1-3; D is ambiguous. Trimming took off 5 bases at V and 1 base at J, with 9 bases between the two ends. The germline V gene has CDR1 SEHNR and CDR2 FQNEAQ (reference sequence). The CDR3 has 14 amino acids. The CDR3 protein is CASSRCESGNTIYF. The CDR3 DNA sequence: TGTGCCAGCAGCCGCTGTGAGTCTGGAAACACCATATATTTT. Using reference TRBV7-9 and TRBJ1-3 for the parts outside the CDR3, the full variable domain is DTGVSQNPRHKITKRGQNVTFRCDPISEHNRLYWYRQTLGQGPEFLTYFQNEAQLEKSRLLSDRFSAERPKGSFSTLEIQRTEQGDSAMYLCASSRCESGNTIYFGEGSWLTVV.

The CDR3 loop is CASSHPGRGSGNTIYF. CDR3 DNA: TGCGCCAGCAGTCATCCGGGGAGGGGTTCTGGAAACACCATATATTTT. V usage is TRBV23-1 and J usage is TRBJ1-3; TRBD1 might be the D (5 bases). TRBV23-1 is an open reading frame, and its role is uncertain. The CDR3 is 16 residues long. V gave up 3 bases and J gave up 1 base, with 13 bases separating them.

This clonotype occurred a few times. The CDR3 DNA reads as TGTGCCAGCAGGACGGACAGGGACTATGGCTACACCTTC. It specifies CASRTDRDYGYTF. This chain connects TRBV2 to TRBJ1-2; 8 bases align to TRBD1. The ends lost 6 bases at V and 3 bases at J; junction bases unmatched: 3. Germline CDR1 reads SNHLY; CDR2 reads FYNNEI. There are 13 residues in the CDR3.

This clonotype has a count of ten or more. The CDR3 here is CASSSWGGQPQHF. CDR3 bases: TGTGCCAGCAGCTCGTGGGGCGGTCAGCCCCAGCATTTT. J is TRBJ1-5 and V is TRBV7-2, with D perhaps TRBD1 (5 bases). Trimming stripped 4 bases from V and 6 bases from J, with 10 bases between. Germline loops: CDR1 SGHTA, CDR2 FQGNSA. The length of the CDR3 is 13 residues.